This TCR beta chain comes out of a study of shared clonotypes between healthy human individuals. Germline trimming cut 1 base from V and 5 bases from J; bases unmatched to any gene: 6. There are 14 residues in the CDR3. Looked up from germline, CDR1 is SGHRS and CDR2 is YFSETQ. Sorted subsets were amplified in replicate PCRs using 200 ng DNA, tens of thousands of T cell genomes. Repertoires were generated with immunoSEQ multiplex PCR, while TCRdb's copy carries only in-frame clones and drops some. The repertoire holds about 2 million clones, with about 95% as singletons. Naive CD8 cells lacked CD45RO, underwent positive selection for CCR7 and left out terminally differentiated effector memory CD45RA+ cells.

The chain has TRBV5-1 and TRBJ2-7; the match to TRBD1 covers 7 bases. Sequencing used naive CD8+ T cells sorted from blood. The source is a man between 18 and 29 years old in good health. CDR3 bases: TGCGCCAGCAGCTTGACAGGGGCGTTCCACGAGCAGTACTTC. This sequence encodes CASSLTGAFHEQYF. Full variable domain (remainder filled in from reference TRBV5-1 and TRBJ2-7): KAGVTQTPRYLIKTRGQQVTLSCSPISGHRSVSWYQQTPGQGLQFLFEYFSETQRNKGNFPGRFSGRQFSNSRSEMNVSTLELGDSALYLCASSLTGAFHEQYFGPGTRLTVT.